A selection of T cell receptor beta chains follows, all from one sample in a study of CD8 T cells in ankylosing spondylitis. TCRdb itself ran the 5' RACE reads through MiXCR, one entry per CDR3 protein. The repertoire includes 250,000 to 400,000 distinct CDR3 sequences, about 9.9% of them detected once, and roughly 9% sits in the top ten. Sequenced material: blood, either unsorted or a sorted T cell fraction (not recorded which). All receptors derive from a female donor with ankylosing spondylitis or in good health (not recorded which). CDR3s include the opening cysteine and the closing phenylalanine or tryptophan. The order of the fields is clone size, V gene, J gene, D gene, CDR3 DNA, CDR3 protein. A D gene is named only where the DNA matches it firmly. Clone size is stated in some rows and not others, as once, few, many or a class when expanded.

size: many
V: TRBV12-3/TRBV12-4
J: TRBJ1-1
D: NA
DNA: TGTGCCAGCGGACAGTTACTGAACACTGAAGCTTTCTTT
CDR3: CASGQLLNTEAFF

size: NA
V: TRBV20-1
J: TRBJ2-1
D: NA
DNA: TGCAGTCCGGGCCTTCACAGCAATGAGCAGTTCTTC
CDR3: CSPGLHSNEQFF

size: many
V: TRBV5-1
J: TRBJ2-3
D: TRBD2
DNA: TGCGCCAGCAGCTTGGATCCGGGAGGAAGCACAGATACGCAGTATTTT
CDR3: CASSLDPGGSTDTQYF

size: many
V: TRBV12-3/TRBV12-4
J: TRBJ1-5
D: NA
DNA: TGTGCCAGCAGTTCGCTATCGAATCAGCCCCAGCATTTT
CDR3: CASSSLSNQPQHF

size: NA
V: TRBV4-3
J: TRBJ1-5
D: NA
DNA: TGCGCCAGCAGCCAAGAGATAGGCCCAAATCAGCCCCCGCATTTT
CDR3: CASSQEIGPNQPPHF

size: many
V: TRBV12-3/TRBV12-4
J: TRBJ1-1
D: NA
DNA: TGTGCCAGCAGAATTAATGGGGACGCGAGAACTGAAGCTTTCTTT
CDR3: CASRINGDARTEAFF

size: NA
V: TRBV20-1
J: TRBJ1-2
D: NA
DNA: TGCAGTGCTCCTCACTATGGCTACACCTTC
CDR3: CSAPHYGYTF

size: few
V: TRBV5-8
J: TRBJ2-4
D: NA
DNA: TGTGCCAGCAGCTCGGGGGCGGGCAAAAACATTCAGTACTTC
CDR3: CASSSGAGKNIQYF

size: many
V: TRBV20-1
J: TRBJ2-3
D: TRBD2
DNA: TGCAGTGCTGGCGGAAAAAGCGGGGGGGGAAATACGCAGTATTTT
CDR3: CSAGGKSGGGNTQYF

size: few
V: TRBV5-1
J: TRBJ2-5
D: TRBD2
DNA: TGCGCCAGCAGCTCCCCGGGACTAGCTGGACGAGAGACCCAGTACTTC
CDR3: CASSSPGLAGRETQYF

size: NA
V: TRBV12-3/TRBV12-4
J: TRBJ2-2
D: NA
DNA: TGTGCCAGCAGTTTTGGATACACCGGGGAGCTGTTTTTT
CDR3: CASSFGYTGELFF

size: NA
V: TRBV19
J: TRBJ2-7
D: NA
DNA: TGTGCCAGTAGTCCTAGGGTGAAAACAGAAACCTACGAGCAGTACTTC
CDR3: CASSPRVKTETYEQYF

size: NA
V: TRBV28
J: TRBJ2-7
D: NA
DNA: TGTGCCAGCAGTTTGAGTAGCTCCGCGCAGTACTTC
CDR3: CASSLSSSAQYF

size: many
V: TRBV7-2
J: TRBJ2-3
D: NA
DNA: TGTGCCAGCAGCTTAGCGGCGGTAGGAGATACGCAGTATTTT
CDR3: CASSLAAVGDTQYF

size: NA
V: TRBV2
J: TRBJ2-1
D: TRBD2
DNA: TGTGCCAGCAGTGGAGGGACTAGCGGAACCAACAATGAGCAGTTCTTC
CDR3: CASSGGTSGTNNEQFF

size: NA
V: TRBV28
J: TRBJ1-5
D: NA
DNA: TGTGCCAGCAGAACCGCGCAGGGCGACAATCAGCCCCAGCATTTT
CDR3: CASRTAQGDNQPQHF

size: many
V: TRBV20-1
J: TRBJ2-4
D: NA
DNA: TGCAGTGCTACTGCTCATGGGGGGTTTAACAAAAACATTCAGTACTTC
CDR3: CSATAHGGFNKNIQYF

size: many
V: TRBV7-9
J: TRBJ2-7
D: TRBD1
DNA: TGTGCCAGCAGCTTTACAGGGGCCTACGAGCAGTACTTC
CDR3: CASSFTGAYEQYF

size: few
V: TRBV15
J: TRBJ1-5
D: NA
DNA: TGTGCCACCAGCTTGGGCAATCAGCCCCAGCATTTT
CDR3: CATSLGNQPQHF

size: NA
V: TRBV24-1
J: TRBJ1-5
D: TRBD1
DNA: TGTGCCACCAGTGACTTGCCCATCCGGGACAGAAATCAGCCCCAGCATTTT
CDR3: CATSDLPIRDRNQPQHF

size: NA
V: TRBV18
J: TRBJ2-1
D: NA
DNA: TGTGCCAGCTCCCCCACCGAGGTGGGGGCTGAGCAGTTCTTC
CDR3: CASSPTEVGAEQFF

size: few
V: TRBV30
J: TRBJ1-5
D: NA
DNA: TGTGCCTGGAGTGTATCCAGGGCATTCCAGCCCCAGCATTTT
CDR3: CAWSVSRAFQPQHF

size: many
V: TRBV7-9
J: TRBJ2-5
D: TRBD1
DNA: TGTGCCAGCAGCCCGGGGACAGGGGGTGAAGAGACCCAGTACTTC
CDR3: CASSPGTGGEETQYF

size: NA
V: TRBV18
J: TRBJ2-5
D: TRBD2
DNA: TGTGCCAGCTCACCATTAGCTCAACGGGAGGGGATTGAGACCCAGTACTTC
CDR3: CASSPLAQREGIETQYF

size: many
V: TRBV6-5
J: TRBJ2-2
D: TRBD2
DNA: TGTGCCAGCAGTTCCAGGACTAGAAACACCGGGGAGCTGTTTTTT
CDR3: CASSSRTRNTGELFF

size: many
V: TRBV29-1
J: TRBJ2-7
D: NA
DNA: TGCAGCCCACATCAGGAGGGCTTCTACGAGCAGTACTTC
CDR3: CSPHQEGFYEQYF

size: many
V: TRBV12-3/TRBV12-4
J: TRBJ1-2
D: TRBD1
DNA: TGTGCCAGCAGCTTAATGACAGGGAACGGCTACACCTTC
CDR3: CASSLMTGNGYTF

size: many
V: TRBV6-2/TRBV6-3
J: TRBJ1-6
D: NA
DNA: TGTGCCAGCAGCACCATGGGGGGGGCCCCGCGTTCACCCCTCCACTTT
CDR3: CASSTMGGAPRSPLHF

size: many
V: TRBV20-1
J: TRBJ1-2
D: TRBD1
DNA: TGCAGTGCTAGAGCGGACAGGGGGCGGGGCGGCTACACCTTC
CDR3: CSARADRGRGGYTF

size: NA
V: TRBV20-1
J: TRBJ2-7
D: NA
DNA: TGCAGTGCTAGAGTCCCAGGGCGATCCTACGAGCAGTACTTC
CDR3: CSARVPGRSYEQYF

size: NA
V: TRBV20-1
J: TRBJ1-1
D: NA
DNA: TGCAGTGCTAGAGAAGGGTACACTGAAGCTTTCTTT
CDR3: CSAREGYTEAFF

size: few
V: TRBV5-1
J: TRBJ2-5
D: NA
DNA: TGCGCCAGCAGCCGCCAGGCAGGGCTTCGAGAGACCCAGTACTTC
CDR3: CASSRQAGLRETQYF

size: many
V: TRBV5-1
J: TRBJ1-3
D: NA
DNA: TGCGCCAGCAGCTTGGCTCGGCCGAGGGCTGGAAACACCATATATTTT
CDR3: CASSLARPRAGNTIYF

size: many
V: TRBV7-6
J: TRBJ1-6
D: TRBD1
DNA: TGTGCCAGCAGCCGCGACAGGGGCCATAATTCACCCCTCCACTTT
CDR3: CASSRDRGHNSPLHF

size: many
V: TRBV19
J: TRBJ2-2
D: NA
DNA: TGTGCCAGTAGTAAAAGGACCGGGGAGCTGTTTTTT
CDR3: CASSKRTGELFF

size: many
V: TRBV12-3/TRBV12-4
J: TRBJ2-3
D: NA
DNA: TGTGCCAGCAGTTCCAGTCTGACGCAGTATTTT
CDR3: CASSSSLTQYF

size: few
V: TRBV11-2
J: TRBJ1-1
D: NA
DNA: TGTGCCAGCAGGAGGGTAGCCACTGAAGCTTTCTTT
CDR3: CASRRVATEAFF

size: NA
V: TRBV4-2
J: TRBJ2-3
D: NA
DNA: TGTGCCAGCAGCCAAGATGGGATAGATACGCAGTATTTT
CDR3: CASSQDGIDTQYF

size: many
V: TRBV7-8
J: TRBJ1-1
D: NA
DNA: TGTGCCAGCAGCTTAAGAGTCGGGTCGGCTTTCTTT
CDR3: CASSLRVGSAFF

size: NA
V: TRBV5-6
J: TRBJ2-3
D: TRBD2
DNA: TGTGCCAGCAGCTACGGTGGCGGGGGAGATACGCAGTATTTT
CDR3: CASSYGGGGDTQYF

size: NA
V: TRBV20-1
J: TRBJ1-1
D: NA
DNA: TGCAGTGCTCGACGCCCCCTGAACACTGAAGCTTTCTTT
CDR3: CSARRPLNTEAFF

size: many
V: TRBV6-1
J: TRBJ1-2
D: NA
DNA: TGTGCCAGCAGTAGAGGACAGTCTAACTATGGCTACACCTTC
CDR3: CASSRGQSNYGYTF

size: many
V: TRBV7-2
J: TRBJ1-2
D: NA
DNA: TGTGCCAGCAGCCCGGACAGCAACTATGGCTACACCTTC
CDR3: CASSPDSNYGYTF

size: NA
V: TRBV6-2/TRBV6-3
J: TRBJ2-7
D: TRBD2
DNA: TGTGCCAGCTCCGGGGAGGGGTATCCTCGTTACGAGCAGTACTTC
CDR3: CASSGEGYPRYEQYF

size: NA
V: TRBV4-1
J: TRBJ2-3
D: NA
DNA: TGCGCCAGCAGCCTGGGGACCTCGATCTCAGATACGCAGTATTTT
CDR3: CASSLGTSISDTQYF

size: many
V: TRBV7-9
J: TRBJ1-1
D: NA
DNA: TGTGCCAGCAGCTTGAACAGTTTGAACACTGAAGCTTTCTTT
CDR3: CASSLNSLNTEAFF